This T cell receptor (beta chain) was observed in a study of blood T cell repertoires in COVID-19. The overall study: The analysed material was cDNA or gDNA that came from T cells, B-cell-depleted T cells, or PBMCs.

The germline CDR1 and CDR2 sequences are SGHTA and FQGTGA. Trimming removed 3 bases at V and 7 bases at J, with 17 bases between. The CDR3 contains 15 residues. Profiled with immunoSEQ multiplex PCR; TCRdb holds only in-frame clones, not every one. Altogether 300,000 to 500,000 clones are present, more than 75% being singletons, with the ten largest covering more than 0.85%. Sequenced: PBMCs or T cells enriched from blood (not recorded which). V usage is TRBV7-3 and J usage is TRBJ2-3; D ambiguous. The receptor was derived from a woman aged 25 to 45 with acute COVID-19. The CDR3 nucleotides are TGTGCCAGCAGCTTGGCGGCAAACAATCCAAATACGCAGTATTTT. It encodes CASSLAANNPNTQYF. Based on the CDR3 plus reference TRBV7-3 and TRBJ2-3, the full variable domain is GAGVSQTPSNKVTEKGKYVELRCDPISGHTALYWYRQSLGQGPEFLIYFQGTGAADDSGLPNDRFFAVRPEGSVSTLKIQRTERGDSAVYLCASSLAANNPNTQYFGPGTRLTVL.